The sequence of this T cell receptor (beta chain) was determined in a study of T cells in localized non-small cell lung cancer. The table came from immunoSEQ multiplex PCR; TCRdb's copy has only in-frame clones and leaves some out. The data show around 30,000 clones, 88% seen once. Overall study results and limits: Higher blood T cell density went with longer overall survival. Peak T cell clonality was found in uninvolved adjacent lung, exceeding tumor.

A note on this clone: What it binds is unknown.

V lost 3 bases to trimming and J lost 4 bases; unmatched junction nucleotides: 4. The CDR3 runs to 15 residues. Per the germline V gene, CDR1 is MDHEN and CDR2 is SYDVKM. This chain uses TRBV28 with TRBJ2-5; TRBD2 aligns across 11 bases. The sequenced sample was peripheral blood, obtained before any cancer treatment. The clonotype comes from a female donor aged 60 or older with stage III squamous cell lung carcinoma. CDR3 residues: CASSFLAGGGETQYF. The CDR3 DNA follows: TGTGCCAGCAGTTTTCTAGCGGGAGGAGGAGAGACCCAGTACTTC.